This T cell receptor beta chain was documented in a study of blood T cells in healthy people across ages. A second PCR, run for about 6 to 12 cycles, used a sample-barcoded 5' primer plus a J-beta primer mix. TCRdb independently ran MiXCR on the 5' RACE reads; one entry per CDR3 protein. The sample lists 1,500,000 or so distinct CDR3 sequences, about 45% seen once, with over 3.5% in the top ten. Peripheral blood from each donor was collected in a volume of 8 to 10 milliliters. This CDR3 is built from 14 residues. The chain uses TRBV21-1 and TRBJ1-4. TRBV21-1 is designated a pseudogene. This receptor was identified in a woman aged 18-30 years in good health. Sequenced sample: blood. CDR3 coding DNA: TGTGTCAGCAGCAAAAATAGGAGGGGAGAAAAACTGTTTTTT. Translation: CVSSKNRRGEKLFF.